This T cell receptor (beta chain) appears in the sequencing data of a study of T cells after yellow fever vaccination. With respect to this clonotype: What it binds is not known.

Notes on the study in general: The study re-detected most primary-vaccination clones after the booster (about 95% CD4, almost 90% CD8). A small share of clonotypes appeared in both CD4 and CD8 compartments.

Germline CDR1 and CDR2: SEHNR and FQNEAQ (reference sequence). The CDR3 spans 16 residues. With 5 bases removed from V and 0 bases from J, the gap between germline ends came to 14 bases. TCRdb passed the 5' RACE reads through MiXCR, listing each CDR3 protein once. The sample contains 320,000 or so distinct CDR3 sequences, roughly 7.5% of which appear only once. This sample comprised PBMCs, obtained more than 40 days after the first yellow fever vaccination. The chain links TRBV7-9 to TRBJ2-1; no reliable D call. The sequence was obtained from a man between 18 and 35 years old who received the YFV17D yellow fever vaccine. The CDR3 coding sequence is TGTGCCAGCAGCCTTAGTGGGTATAACTCCTACAATGAGCAGTTCTTC. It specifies CASSLSGYNSYNEQFF.